This T cell receptor beta chain was observed in a study of T-cell reconstitution after alpha-beta-depleted transplantation in children. Unique molecular identifiers featured in how the TCRbeta library was prepared. TCRdb reprocessed the PCR reads via MiXCR and lists one record per CDR3 protein. In the table there are some 550,000 distinct CDR3 sequences, about 18% of which are singletons. This clonotype was seen ten or more times. Trimming removed 1 base from V and 0 bases from J, with 3 bases in between. The V gene's germline CDR1 is SEHNR and CDR2 FQNEAQ (reference sequence). The CDR3 has 13 residues.

Source: PBMCs from the stem cell graft donor, taken from the stem cell graft. The V gene is TRBV7-9, the J gene TRBJ1-1; no definite D call. This TCR was recovered from a human donor who donated a stem cell graft to a child with acute lymphoblastic leukemia. The CDR3 DNA is TGTGCCAGCAGCTTAGACATGAACACTGAAGCTTTCTTT. Its translation: CASSLDMNTEAFF.